This T cell receptor (beta chain) came from a study of blood T cell repertoires in COVID-19. Germline-derived CDR1 and CDR2 are SGHTA and FQGTGA. Trimming shortened V by 2 bases and J by 7 bases, and 6 bases separated the two germline ends. The CDR3 covers 12 residues. Here immunoSEQ multiplex PCR was the method, and the copy in TCRdb shows in-frame clones only, minus some. The sample yields tens of thousands of clones, around 90% seen once. Sample: peripheral blood. The TCR originated in a man aged 45-60 years with COVID-19, enrolled during active disease. The genes are TRBV7-3 and TRBJ2-1; no clear D. The CDR3 DNA is TGTGCCAGCAGCTTAGCAGCGAATGAGCAGTTCTTC. This sequence encodes CASSLAANEQFF.